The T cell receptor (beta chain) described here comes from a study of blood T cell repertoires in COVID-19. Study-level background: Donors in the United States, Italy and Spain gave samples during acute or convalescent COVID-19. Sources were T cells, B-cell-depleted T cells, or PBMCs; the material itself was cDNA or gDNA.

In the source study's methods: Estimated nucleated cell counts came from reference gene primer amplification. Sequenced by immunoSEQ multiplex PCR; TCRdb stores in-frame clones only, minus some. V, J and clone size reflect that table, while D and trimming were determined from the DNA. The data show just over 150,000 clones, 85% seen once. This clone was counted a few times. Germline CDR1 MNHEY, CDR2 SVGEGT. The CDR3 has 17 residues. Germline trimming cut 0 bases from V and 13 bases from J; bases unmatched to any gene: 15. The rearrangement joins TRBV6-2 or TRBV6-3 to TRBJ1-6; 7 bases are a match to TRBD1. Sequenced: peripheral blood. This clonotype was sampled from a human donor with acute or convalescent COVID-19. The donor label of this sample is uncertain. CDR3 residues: CASSYSSGGGGASPLHF. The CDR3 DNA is TGTGCCAGCAGTTACTCGAGTGGCGGAGGGGGCGCTTCCCCCCTCCACTTT.